What follows are 29 T cell receptor beta chains derived from one specimen sequenced in a study of blood T cell repertoires in COVID-19. Data came from immunoSEQ multiplex PCR; TCRdb stores just in-frame clones and leaves some out. The sample comprises around 58,000 clones, approximately 90% of which are singletons, and about 7.3% rests with the top ten. What was sequenced was peripheral blood. These receptors came from an older woman with active or convalescent COVID-19.

The chain has TRBV19 and TRBJ2-7; 7 bases align to TRBD2. J was trimmed by 5 bases and V by 7 bases; bases with no gene match: 11. This CDR3 region has 14 residues. Germline-derived CDR1 and CDR2 are LNHDA and SQIVND (reference sequence). The CDR3 protein is CASKPGGLYNEQYF. The CDR3 region has the DNA TGTGCCAGTAAACCCGGGGGGTTGTACAACGAGCAGTACTTC.

V usage is TRBV6-6 and J usage is TRBJ2-3; D is undetermined. The germline CDR1 and CDR2 sequences are MNHNY and SVGAGI (reference sequence). The CDR3 is made up of 13 amino acids. Trimming stripped 3 bases from V and 6 bases from J, with 10 bases between. DNA of the CDR3: TGTGCCAGCAGTTATTGGGCCGCGGATACGCAGTATTTT. Its translation is CASSYWAADTQYF.

CDR3 in DNA: TGTGCCATCAGTGAGACAGGGTCTAGCAATCAGCCCCAGCATTTT. This sequence encodes CAISETGSSNQPQHF. The V call is TRBV10-3, the J call TRBJ1-5; possible D gene TRBD1, 6 bases. V shed 2 bases and J shed 0 bases, with 8 bases lying between them. This CDR3 is 15 amino acids long. Germline assignment: CDR1 ENHRY and CDR2 SYGVKD.

The chain couples TRBV21-1 to TRBJ2-3; whether TRBD2, the table's D call, matches the DNA was not checked. TRBV21-1 is described as a pseudogene. The CDR3 is made up of 15 amino acids. In DNA, the CDR3 is TGTGCCAGCAGCGTAAACGGAACTAGCAAAGATACGCAGTATTTT. Protein sequence: CASSVNGTSKDTQYF.

The J gene is TRBJ1-1, the V gene TRBV7-2; D gene unclear. This CDR3 region has 14 residues. V dropped 5 bases and J dropped 2 bases, with 12 bases sitting between them. Germline V CDR1 and CDR2: SGHTA, FQGNSA. The CDR3 spells CASSPRRTNTEAFF. In DNA, the CDR3 is TGTGCCAGCAGCCCCCGACGGACTAACACTGAAGCTTTCTTT.

The chain joins TRBV5-4 to TRBJ2-3, with D possibly being TRBD2 (7 bases). The V gene lost 4 bases and the J gene lost 4 bases, with 16 bases spanning the gap. Germline loops: CDR1 SGHNT, CDR2 YYREEE (reference sequence). The CDR3 has 15 amino acids. The CDR3 here is CASSLGGQGADTQYF. CDR3 DNA sequence: TGTGCCAGCAGCCTGGGGGGGCAGGGAGCAGATACGCAGTATTTT.

J is TRBJ1-1 and V is TRBV7-8; D is perhaps TRBD1 (5 bases). CDR1 SGHVS and CDR2 FQNEAQ come from the germline V gene. This CDR3 has 15 amino acids. With 4 bases removed from V and 4 bases from J, the gap between germline ends came to 16 bases. The CDR3 DNA sequence: TGTGCCAGCAGCTCCCCGCGCGGGGGGATCACTGAAGCTTTCTTT. This codes for CASSSPRGGITEAFF.

Worth noting for this clone: Other DNA sequences within the sample encode an identical CDR3. V usage is TRBV9 and J usage is TRBJ1-6, with D unclear. The V and J ends lost 3 bases and 10 bases respectively, with 11 bases between them. This CDR3 has 13 residues. Germline lookup yields CDR1 SGDLS and CDR2 YYNGEE. The CDR3 bases are TGTGCCAGCAGCGGCAGAGGGCCGTCACCCCTCCACTTT. It codes for CASSGRGPSPLHF.

This chain joins TRBV5-5 and TRBJ2-5; D remains unclear. From germline, CDR1 is SGHKS and CDR2 YYEKEE (reference sequence). V lost 2 bases and J lost 2, with 13 bases in between. This CDR3 contains 15 residues. This CDR3 is CASSFLGDQQETQYF. CDR3 bases: TGTGCCAGCAGCTTTTTAGGAGACCAGCAAGAGACCCAGTACTTC.

The chain is built from TRBV10-3 and TRBJ1-1, with D possibly matching TRBD1 (6 bases). The germline V gene has CDR1 ENHRY and CDR2 SYGVKD. The CDR3 is 13 amino acids. The germline V and J ends were trimmed by 7 bases and 0 bases, with 9 bases remaining between them. The CDR3 bases are TGTGCCATCAAAACAGGGATGAACACTGAAGCTTTCTTT. This sequence encodes CAIKTGMNTEAFF.

The V call is TRBV12-5, the J call TRBJ1-1, with D hard to call. CDR3 size: 13 residues. V lost 2 bases, J lost 0 bases, and 4 bases lay in between. Germline V gene lookup returns CDR1 LGHNT and CDR2 FRNRAP. The DNA for the CDR3 is TGTGCTAGTGGTTTGTCCATGAACACTGAAGCTTTCTTT. Encoded protein: CASGLSMNTEAFF.

The chain employs TRBV6-4 and TRBJ2-1, with 11 nucleotides matching TRBD2. The CDR3 totals 15 residues. Germline CDR1 MRHNA, CDR2 SNTAGT. Germline trimming cut 6 bases from V and 3 bases from J; bases unmatched to any gene: 4. This CDR3 is CASRLLAGDYNEQFF. The CDR3 region has the DNA TGTGCCAGCAGACTACTAGCGGGGGACTACAATGAGCAGTTCTTC.

The chain is built from TRBV6-2 or TRBV6-3 and TRBJ2-1, with D tentatively TRBD2 (5 bases). In germline, CDR1 is MNHEY, CDR2 SVGEGT. CDR3 length: 12 residues. V dropped 5 bases and J dropped 8 bases, with 10 bases sitting between them. In nucleotides, the CDR3 is TGTGCCAGCAGTAGAGGGCGGGATGAGCAGTTCTTC. It specifies CASSRGRDEQFF.

The genes are TRBV3-1 (or the pseudogene TRBV3-2) and TRBJ2-5, with D possibly matching TRBD1 (5 bases). V was trimmed by 1 base and J by 2 bases, leaving 8 bases between them. Germline loops: CDR1 LGHDT, CDR2 YNNKEL (reference sequence). The length of the CDR3 is 14 residues. CDR3 sequence: CASSQVQGQETQYF. CDR3 in DNA: TGTGCCAGCAGCCAAGTGCAGGGTCAAGAGACCCAGTACTTC.

CDR3 bases: TGTGCCAGCAGCCCGACCGGACAGAACTATGGCTACACCTTC. It yields the protein CASSPTGQNYGYTF. This chain connects TRBV9 to TRBJ1-2; D is perhaps TRBD1 (6 bases). The CDR3 contains 14 residues. CDR1 and CDR2 (germline): SGDLS, YYNGEE. Trimming pared 4 bases from V and 2 bases from J, leaving 12 bases between.

The J gene is TRBJ1-1, the V gene TRBV30; D may be TRBD1 (6 bases). V lost 4 bases, J lost 1 base, and 10 bases lay in between. This CDR3 has 13 amino acids. Germline CDR1 and CDR2: GTSNPN and SVGIG (reference sequence). CDR3 loop: CAWMDSPNTEAFF. For the CDR3, the DNA is TGTGCCTGGATGGACAGTCCGAACACTGAAGCTTTCTTT.

In this sample, this clone turned up once. This chain connects TRBV6-2 or TRBV6-3 to TRBJ2-2, with D possibly matching TRBD2 (5 bases). The germline CDR1 and CDR2 sequences are MNHEY and SVGEGT. V dropped 0 bases and J dropped 0 bases, with 14 bases sitting between them. The CDR3 length is 18 residues. CDR3 protein: CASSYSNGRATNTGELFF. CDR3 sequence (DNA): TGTGCCAGCAGTTACTCGAATGGGCGGGCAACGAACACCGGGGAGCTGTTTTTT.

This clone was observed a few times. This rearrangement joins TRBV30 to TRBJ1-1; no reliable D call. V was clipped by 5 bases and J by 2 bases, with 6 bases between them. This CDR3 contains 11 residues. Germline values: CDR1 GTSNPN, CDR2 SVGIG (reference sequence). The CDR3 loop reads CAWFLNTEAFF. The CDR3 bases are TGTGCCTGGTTCCTCAACACTGAAGCTTTCTTT. Full variable domain (outside the CDR3, taken from reference TRBV30 and TRBJ1-1): SQTIHQWPATLVQPVGSPLSLECTVEGTSNPNLYWYRQAAGRGLQLLFYSVGIGQISSEVPQNLSASRPQDRQFILSSKKLLLSDSGFYLCAWFLNTEAFFGQGTRLTVV.

The rearrangement uses TRBV6-5 and TRBJ1-2, with 9 positions matching TRBD1. The ends lost 2 bases at V and 4 bases at J; junction bases unmatched: 5. This CDR3 region has 15 residues. Germline CDR1 reads MNHEY; CDR2 reads SVGAGI. CDR3 nucleotide sequence: TGTGCCAGCAGTTACCGAGACAGGGGGGCCTATGGCTACACCTTC. Translating gives CASSYRDRGAYGYTF.

The chain links TRBV27 to TRBJ1-5, with TRBD1 as a possible D gene (6 bases). Trimming removed 5 bases from V and 3 bases from J, with 14 bases in between. This CDR3 has 15 residues. Germline-derived CDR1 and CDR2 are MNHEY and SMNVEV (reference sequence). CDR3 sequence (DNA): TGTGCCAGCAGTAGAGGGGGAGGGGCCAATCAGCCCCAGCATTTT. This sequence encodes CASSRGGGANQPQHF.

V usage is TRBV7-2 and J usage is TRBJ1-6; no firm D call. Trimming pared 1 base from V and 10 bases from J, leaving 11 bases between. There are 14 residues in the CDR3. Germline loops: CDR1 SGHTA, CDR2 FQGNSA. The CDR3 spells CASSLEEGYSPLHF. CDR3 DNA sequence: TGTGCCAGCAGCTTAGAAGAGGGCTACTCACCCCTCCACTTT.

The gene calls are TRBV11-2 and TRBJ1-1; 7 bases are a match to TRBD1. Germline CDR1 SGHAT, CDR2 FQNNGV. With V trimmed by 3 bases and J by 0 bases, 4 bases remained unmatched. The CDR3 consists of 15 residues. CDR3 protein: CASSLTGHMNTEAFF. CDR3 coding DNA: TGTGCCAGCAGCTTGACAGGGCACATGAACACTGAAGCTTTCTTT.

The chain recombines TRBV29-1 with TRBJ1-1; possible D gene TRBD1, 6 bases. Germline assignment: CDR1 SQVTM and CDR2 ANQGSEA. The CDR3 length is 13 residues. Trimming took 3 bases from V and 1 from J, leaving 9 bases between them. The CDR3 DNA sequence: TGCAGCGTTGACAGGGGACCGAACACTGAAGCTTTCTTT. Its translation is CSVDRGPNTEAFF.

The V gene is TRBV30, the J gene TRBJ1-4; D is perhaps TRBD1 (5 bases). The CDR3 loop spans 14 amino acids. The germline V and J ends were trimmed by 5 bases and 5 bases, with 15 bases remaining between them. Germline CDR1 and CDR2: GTSNPN and SVGIG (reference sequence). The CDR3 protein is CAWGPQGGNEKLFF. In nucleotides, the CDR3 is TGTGCCTGGGGACCCCAGGGAGGGAATGAAAAACTGTTTTTT.

In DNA form, the CDR3 reads TGTGCCACCAGCAGGGGGATAAGGACTAGCGGATTCTTAGATACGCAGTATTTT. This encodes CATSRGIRTSGFLDTQYF. This chain links TRBV15 with TRBJ2-3; 10 bases are a match to TRBD2. J lost 5 bases, V lost 3 bases, and 14 bases had no gene match. This CDR3 has 18 amino acids. CDR1 is LNHNV, CDR2 YYDKDF, per germline (reference sequence).

The chain uses TRBV28 and TRBJ2-7; D possibly corresponds to TRBD2 (5 bases). Between the trimmed V and J ends, which lost 3 bases and 5 bases, there was a span of 11 bases. Germline loops: CDR1 MDHEN, CDR2 SYDVKM. This CDR3 has 13 amino acids. The CDR3 nucleotides read TGTGCCAGCAGTTTTCGGGGAACGGACGAGCAGTACTTC. Its translation: CASSFRGTDEQYF.

The V call is TRBV27, the J call TRBJ2-7, with 9 positions matching TRBD1. Germline values: CDR1 MNHEY, CDR2 SMNVEV (reference sequence). The J segment lost 3 bases and the V segment lost 5 bases, leaving 5 bases of the junction unmatched. This CDR3 comprises 14 residues. The CDR3 nucleotides are TGTGCCAGCAGTCGACAGGGGGTAGACTACGAGCAGTACTTC. Protein: CASSRQGVDYEQYF.

The chain joins TRBV5-6 to TRBJ2-7; 9 bases align to TRBD1. Germline assignment: CDR1 SGHDT and CDR2 YYEEEE. This CDR3 region has 14 residues. After removal of 2 bases from V and 3 bases from J, the junction contained 3 bases not matched to a gene. The CDR3 DNA reads as TGTGCCAGCAGCTTAGACAGGGGGTACTACGAGCAGTACTTC. Translating gives CASSLDRGYYEQYF.

The chain has TRBV2 and TRBJ2-7; D gene unclear. The V gene's germline CDR1 is SNHLY and CDR2 FYNNEI. Trimming shortened V by 6 bases and J by 3 bases, and 15 bases separated the two germline ends. The CDR3 has 14 residues. CDR3 in DNA: TGTGCCAGCAGGTTGAATACACCTGGCTACGAGCAGTACTTC. It yields the protein CASRLNTPGYEQYF.